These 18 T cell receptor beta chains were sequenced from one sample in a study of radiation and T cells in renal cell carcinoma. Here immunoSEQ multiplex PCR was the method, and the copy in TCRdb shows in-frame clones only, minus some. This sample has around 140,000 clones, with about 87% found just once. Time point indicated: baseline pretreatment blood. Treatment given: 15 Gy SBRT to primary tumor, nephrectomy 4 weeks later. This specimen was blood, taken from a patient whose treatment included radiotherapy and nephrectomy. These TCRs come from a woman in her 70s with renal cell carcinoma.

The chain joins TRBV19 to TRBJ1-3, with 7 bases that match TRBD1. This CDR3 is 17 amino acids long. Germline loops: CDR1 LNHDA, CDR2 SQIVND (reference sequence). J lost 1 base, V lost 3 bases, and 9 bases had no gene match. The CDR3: CASSIRQGGRSGNTIYF. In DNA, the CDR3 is TGTGCCAGTAGTATTCGGCAGGGGGGAAGATCTGGAAACACCATATATTTT.

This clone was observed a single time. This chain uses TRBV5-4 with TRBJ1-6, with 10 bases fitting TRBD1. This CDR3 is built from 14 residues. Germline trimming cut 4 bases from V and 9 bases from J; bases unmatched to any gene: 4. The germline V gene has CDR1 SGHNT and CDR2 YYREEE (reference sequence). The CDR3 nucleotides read TGTGCCAGCAGCCCGGACAGGGGGATTTCACCCCTCCACTTT. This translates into CASSPDRGISPLHF.

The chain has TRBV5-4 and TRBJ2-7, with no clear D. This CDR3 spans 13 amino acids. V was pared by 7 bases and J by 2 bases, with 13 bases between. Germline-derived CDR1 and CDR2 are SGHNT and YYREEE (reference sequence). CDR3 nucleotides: TGTGCCAGCCATAAGGACGGAACCTACGAGCAGTACTTC. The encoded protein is CASHKDGTYEQYF.

Here the CDR3 reads CASSEGQDSYSPLHF. CDR3 DNA sequence: TGTGCCAGCAGTGAAGGCCAGGACAGCTATTCACCCCTCCACTTT. V gene TRBV6-1 combines with J gene TRBJ1-6; D possibly corresponds to TRBD1 (6 bases). V was clipped by 1 base and J by 8 bases, with 12 bases between them. The CDR3 length is 15 residues. CDR1 is MNHNS and CDR2 is SASEGT in the germline V gene.

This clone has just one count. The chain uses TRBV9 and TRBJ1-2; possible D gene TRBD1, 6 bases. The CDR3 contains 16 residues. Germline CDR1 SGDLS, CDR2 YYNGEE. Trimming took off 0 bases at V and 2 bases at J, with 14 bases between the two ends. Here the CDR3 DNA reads TGTGCCAGCAGCGTAGAGGCGGCAGGGGTAAACTATGGCTACACCTTC. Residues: CASSVEAAGVNYGYTF.

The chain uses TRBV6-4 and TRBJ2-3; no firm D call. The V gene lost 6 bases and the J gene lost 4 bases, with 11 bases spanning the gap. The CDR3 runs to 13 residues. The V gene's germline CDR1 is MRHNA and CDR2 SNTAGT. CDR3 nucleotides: TGTGCCAGCAGACCCACTTCCTCAGATACGCAGTATTTT. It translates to CASRPTSSDTQYF.

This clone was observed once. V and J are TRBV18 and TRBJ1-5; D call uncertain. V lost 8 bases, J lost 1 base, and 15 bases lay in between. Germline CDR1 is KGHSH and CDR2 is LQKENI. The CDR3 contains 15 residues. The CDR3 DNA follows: TGTGCCAGCCTCATTCTACACGGGAGCAATCAGCCCCAGCATTTT. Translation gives CASLILHGSNQPQHF.

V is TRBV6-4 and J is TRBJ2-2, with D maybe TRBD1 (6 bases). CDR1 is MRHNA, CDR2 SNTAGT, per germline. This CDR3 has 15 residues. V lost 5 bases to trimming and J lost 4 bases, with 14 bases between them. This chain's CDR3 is CASSPTGLGTGELFF. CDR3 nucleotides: TGTGCCAGCAGTCCCACAGGGTTGGGCACCGGGGAGCTGTTTTTT.

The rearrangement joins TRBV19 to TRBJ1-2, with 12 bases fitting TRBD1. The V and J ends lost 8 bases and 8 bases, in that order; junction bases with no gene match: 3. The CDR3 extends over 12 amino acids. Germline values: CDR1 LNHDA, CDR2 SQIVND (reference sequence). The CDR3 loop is CASWDRGPGYTF. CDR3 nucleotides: TGTGCCAGTTGGGACAGGGGGCCCGGCTACACCTTC. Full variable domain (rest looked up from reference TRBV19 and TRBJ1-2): DGGITQSPKYLFRKEGQNVTLSCEQNLNHDAMYWYRQDPGQGLRLIYYSQIVNDFQKGDIAEGYSVSREKKESFPLTVTSAQKNPTAFYLCASWDRGPGYTFGSGTRLTVV.

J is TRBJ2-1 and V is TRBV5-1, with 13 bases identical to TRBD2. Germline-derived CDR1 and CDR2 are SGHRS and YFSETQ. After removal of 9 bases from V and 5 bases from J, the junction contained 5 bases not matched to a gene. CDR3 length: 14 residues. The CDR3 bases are TGCGCCACTATACTAGCGGGGGGGCACAATGAGCAGTTCTTC. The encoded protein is CATILAGGHNEQFF.

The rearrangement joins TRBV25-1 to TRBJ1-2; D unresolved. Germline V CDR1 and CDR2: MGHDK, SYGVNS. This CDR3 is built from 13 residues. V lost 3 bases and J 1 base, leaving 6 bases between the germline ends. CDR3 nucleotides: TGTGCCAGCAGTGACCATCGTAACTATGGCTACACCTTC. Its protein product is CASSDHRNYGYTF.

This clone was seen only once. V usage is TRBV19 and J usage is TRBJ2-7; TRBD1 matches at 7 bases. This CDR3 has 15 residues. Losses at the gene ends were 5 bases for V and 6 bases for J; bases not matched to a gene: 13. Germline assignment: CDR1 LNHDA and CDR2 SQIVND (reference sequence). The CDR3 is CASSLRQGPPTEQYF. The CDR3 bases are TGTGCCAGTAGTCTACGACAGGGTCCTCCTACCGAGCAGTACTTC.

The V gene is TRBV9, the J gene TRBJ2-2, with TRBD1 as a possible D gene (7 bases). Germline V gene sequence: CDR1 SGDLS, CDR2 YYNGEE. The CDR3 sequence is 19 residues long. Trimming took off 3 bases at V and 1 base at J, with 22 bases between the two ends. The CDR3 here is CASSGGPGGQGVNTGELFF. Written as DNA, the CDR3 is TGTGCCAGCAGCGGGGGACCCGGAGGGCAGGGGGTGAACACCGGGGAGCTGTTTTTT.

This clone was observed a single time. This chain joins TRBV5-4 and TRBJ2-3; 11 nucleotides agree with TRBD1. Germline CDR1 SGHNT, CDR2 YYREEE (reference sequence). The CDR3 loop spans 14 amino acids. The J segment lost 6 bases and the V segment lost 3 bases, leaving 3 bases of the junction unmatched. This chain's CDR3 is CASSWTGGKDTQYF. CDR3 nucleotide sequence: TGTGCCAGCAGCTGGACAGGGGGCAAGGATACGCAGTATTTT.

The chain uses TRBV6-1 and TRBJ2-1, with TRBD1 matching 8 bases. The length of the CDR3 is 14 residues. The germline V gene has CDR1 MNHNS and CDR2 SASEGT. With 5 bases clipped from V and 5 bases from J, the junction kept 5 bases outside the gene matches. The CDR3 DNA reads TGTGCCAGCAGTCTCCAGGGGGCGAACAATGAGCAGTTCTTC. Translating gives CASSLQGANNEQFF.

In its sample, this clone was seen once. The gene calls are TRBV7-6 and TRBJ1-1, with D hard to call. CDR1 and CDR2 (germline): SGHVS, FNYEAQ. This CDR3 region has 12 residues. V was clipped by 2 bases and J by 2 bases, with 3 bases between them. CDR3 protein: CASSLLNTEAFF. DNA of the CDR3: TGTGCCAGCAGCTTACTTAACACTGAAGCTTTCTTT.

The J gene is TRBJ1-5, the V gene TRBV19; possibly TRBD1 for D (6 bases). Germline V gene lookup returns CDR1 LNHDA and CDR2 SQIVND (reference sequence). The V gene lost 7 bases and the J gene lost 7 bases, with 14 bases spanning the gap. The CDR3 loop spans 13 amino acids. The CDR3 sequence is CASNRASGQPQHF. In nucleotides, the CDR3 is TGTGCCAGTAACAGGGCCTCCGGGCAGCCCCAGCATTTT. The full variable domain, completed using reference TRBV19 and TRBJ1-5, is DGGITQSPKYLFRKEGQNVTLSCEQNLNHDAMYWYRQDPGQGLRLIYYSQIVNDFQKGDIAEGYSVSREKKESFPLTVTSAQKNPTAFYLCASNRASGQPQHFGDGTRLSIL.

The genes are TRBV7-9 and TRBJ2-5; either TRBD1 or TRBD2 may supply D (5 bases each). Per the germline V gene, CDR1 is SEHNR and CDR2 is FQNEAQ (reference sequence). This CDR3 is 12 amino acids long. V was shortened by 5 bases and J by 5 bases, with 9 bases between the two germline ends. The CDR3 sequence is CASSLWGETQYF. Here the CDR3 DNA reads TGTGCCAGCAGCCTATGGGGGGAGACCCAGTACTTC.